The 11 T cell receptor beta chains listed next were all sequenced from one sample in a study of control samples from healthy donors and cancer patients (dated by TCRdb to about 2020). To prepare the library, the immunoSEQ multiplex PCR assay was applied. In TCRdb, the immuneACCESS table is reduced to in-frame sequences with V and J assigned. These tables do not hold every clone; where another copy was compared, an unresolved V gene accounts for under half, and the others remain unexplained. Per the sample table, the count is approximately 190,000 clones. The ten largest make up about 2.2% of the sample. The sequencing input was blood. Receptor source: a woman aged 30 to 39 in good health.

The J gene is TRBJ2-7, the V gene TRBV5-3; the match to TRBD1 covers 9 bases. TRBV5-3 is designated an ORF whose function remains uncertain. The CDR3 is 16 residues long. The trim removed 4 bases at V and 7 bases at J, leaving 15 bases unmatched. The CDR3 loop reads CARSPEPGQGGNEQYF. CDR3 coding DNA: TGTGCCAGAAGCCCGGAACCGGGACAGGGTGGTAATGAGCAGTACTTC.

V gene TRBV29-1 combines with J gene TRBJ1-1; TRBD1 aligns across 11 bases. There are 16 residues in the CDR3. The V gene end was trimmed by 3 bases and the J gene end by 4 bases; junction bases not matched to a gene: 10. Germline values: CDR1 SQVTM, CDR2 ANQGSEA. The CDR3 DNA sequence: TGCAGCGTTGAGAGCCGGGACAGGGGGTTGATCACTGAAGCTTTCTTT. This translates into CSVESRDRGLITEAFF.

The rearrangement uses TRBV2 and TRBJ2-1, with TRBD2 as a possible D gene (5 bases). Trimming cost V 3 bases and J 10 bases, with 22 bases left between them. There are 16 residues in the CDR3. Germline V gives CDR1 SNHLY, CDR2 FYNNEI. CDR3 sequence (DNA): TGTGCCAGCAGTGACTTCCTCTCCGGGGATAGGAGCGAGCAGTTCTTC. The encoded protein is CASSDFLSGDRSEQFF.

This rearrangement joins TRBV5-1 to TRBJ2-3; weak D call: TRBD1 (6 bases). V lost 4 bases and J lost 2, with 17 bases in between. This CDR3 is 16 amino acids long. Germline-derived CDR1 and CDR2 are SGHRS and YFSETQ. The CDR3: CASSLQGPPTTDTQYF. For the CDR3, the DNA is TGCGCCAGCAGCCTACAGGGACCTCCTACCACAGATACGCAGTATTTT.

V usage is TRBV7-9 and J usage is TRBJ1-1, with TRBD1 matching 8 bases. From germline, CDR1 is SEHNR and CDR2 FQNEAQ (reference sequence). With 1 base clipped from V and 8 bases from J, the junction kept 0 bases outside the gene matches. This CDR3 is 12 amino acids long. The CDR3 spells CASSLGDREAFF. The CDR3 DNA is TGTGCCAGCAGCTTAGGGGACAGGGAAGCTTTCTTT. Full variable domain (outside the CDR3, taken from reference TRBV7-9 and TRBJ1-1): DTGVSQNPRHKITKRGQNVTFRCDPISEHNRLYWYRQTLGQGPEFLTYFQNEAQLEKSRLLSDRFSAERPKGSFSTLEIQRTEQGDSAMYLCASSLGDREAFFGQGTRLTVV.

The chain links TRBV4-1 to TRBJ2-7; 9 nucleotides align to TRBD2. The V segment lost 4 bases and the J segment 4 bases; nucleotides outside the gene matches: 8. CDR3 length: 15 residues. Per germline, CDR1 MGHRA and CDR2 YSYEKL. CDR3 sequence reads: CASSRSGGPDYEQYF. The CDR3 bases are TGCGCCAGCAGCCGGAGCGGGGGGCCCGATTACGAGCAGTACTTC.

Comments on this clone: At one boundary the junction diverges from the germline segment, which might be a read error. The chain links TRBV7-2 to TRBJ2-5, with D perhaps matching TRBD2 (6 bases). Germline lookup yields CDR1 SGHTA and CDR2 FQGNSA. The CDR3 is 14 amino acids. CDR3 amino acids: CASSLGGEWTVAHF. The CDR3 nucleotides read TGTGCCAGCAGCTTAGGGGGGGAGTGGACGGTAGCCCACTTC. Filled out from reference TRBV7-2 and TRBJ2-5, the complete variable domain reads GAGVSQSPSNKVTEKGKDVELRCDPISGHTALYWYRQSLGQGLEFLIYFQGNSAPDKSGLPSDRFSAERTGGSVSTLTIQRTQQEDSAVYLCASSLGGEWTVAHFGPGTRLLVL.

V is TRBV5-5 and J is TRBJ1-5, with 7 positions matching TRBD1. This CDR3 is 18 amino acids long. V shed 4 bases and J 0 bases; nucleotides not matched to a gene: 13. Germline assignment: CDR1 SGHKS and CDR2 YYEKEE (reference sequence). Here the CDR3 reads CASSPTGVTLYSNQPQHF. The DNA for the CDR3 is TGTGCCAGCAGCCCCACAGGGGTCACCTTATATAGCAATCAGCCCCAGCATTTT.

The CDR3 here is CASSWGEYTEAFF. As DNA, the CDR3 is TGTGCCAGTAGTTGGGGAGAATACACTGAAGCTTTCTTT. This sequence joins TRBV19 and TRBJ1-1; D unclear. Trimming took off 5 bases at V and 3 bases at J, with 10 bases between the two ends. The CDR3 length is 13 residues. From germline, CDR1 is LNHDA and CDR2 SQIVND (reference sequence).

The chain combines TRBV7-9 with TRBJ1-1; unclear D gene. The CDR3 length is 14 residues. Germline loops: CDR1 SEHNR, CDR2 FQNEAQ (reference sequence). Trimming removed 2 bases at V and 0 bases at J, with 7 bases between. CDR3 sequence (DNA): TGTGCCAGCAGCTTACTTCGGCTGAACACTGAAGCTTTCTTT. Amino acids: CASSLLRLNTEAFF.

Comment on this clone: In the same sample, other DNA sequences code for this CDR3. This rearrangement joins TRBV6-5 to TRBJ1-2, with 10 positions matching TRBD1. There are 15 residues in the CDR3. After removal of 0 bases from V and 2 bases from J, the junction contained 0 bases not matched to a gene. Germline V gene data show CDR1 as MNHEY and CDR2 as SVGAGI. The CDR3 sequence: CASSYSTGGNYGYTF. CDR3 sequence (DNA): TGTGCCAGCAGTTACTCGACAGGGGGCAACTATGGCTACACCTTC.